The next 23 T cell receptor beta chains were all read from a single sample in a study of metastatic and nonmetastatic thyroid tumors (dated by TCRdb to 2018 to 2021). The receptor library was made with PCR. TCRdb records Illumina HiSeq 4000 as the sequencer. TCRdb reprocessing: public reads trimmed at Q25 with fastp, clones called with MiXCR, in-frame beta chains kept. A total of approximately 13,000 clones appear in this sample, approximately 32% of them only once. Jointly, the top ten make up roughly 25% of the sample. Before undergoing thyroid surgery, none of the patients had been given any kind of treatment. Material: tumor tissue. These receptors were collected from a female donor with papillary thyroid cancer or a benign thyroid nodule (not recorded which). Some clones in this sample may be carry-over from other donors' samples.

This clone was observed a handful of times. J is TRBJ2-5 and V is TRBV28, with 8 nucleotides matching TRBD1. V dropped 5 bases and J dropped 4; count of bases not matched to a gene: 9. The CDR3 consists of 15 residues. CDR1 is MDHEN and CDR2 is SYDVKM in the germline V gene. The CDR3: CASSIAGQGRETQYF. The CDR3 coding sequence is TGTGCCAGCAGTATAGCCGGACAGGGACGAGAGACCCAGTACTTC.

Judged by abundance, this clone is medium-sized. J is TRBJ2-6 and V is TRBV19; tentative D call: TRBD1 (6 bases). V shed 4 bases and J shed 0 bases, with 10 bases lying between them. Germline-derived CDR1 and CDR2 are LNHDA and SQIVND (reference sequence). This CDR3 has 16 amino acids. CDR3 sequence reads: CASSSGQHSGANVLTF. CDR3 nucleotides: TGTGCCAGTAGTAGTGGACAGCACTCTGGGGCCAACGTCCTGACTTTC.

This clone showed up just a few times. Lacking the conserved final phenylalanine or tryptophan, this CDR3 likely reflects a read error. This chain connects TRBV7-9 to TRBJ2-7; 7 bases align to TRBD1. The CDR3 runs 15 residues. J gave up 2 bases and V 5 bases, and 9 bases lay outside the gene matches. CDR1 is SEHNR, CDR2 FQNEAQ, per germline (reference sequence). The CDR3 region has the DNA TGTGCCAGCAGCCCAGGGGGTTTTGGGACCTACGAGCAGTACCTC. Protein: CASSPGGFGTYEQYL.

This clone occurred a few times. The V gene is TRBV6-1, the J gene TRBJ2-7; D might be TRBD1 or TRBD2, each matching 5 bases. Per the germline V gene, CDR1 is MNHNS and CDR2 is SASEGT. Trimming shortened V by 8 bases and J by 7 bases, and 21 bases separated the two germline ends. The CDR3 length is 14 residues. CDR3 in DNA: TGTGCCAGCCACCTCGCGGGTTCCCAGGGAGAGCAGTACTTC. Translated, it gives CASHLAGSQGEQYF.

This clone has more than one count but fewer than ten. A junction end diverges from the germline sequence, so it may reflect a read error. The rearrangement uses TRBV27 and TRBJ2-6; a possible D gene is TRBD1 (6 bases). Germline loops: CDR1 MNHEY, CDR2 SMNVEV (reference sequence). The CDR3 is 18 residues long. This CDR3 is CASSSHGGESSGSNVLTF. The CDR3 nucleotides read TGTGCCAGCAGTTCACATGGGGGCGAGAGCTCTGGGTCCAACGTCCTGACTTTC. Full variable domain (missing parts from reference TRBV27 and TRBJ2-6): EAQVTQNPRYLITVTGKKLTVTCSQNMNHEYMSWYRQDPGLGLRQIYYSMNVEVTDKGDVPEGYKVSRKEKRNFPLILESPSPNQTSLYFCASSSHGGESSGSNVLTFGAGSRLTVL.

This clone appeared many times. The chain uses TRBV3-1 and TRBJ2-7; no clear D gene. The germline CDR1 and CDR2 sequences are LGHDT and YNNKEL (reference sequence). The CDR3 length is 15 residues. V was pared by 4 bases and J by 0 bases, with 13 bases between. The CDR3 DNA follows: TGTGCCAGCAGCCTCCGGACGAGGAGCTCCTACGAGCAGTACTTC. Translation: CASSLRTRSSYEQYF.

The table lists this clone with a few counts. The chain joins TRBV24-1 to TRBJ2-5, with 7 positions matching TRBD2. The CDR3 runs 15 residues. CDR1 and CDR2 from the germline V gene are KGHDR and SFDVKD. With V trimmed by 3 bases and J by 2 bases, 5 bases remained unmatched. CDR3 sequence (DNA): TGTGCCACCAGTGATACTAGCGCCACTCAAGAGACCCAGTACTTC. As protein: CATSDTSATQETQYF.

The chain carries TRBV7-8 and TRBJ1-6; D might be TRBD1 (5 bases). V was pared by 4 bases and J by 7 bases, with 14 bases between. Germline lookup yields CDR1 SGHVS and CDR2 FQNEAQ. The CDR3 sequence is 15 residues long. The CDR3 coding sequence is TGTGCCAGCAGCTCAACCGGGACGACAAATTCACCCCTCCACTTT. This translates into CASSSTGTTNSPLHF.

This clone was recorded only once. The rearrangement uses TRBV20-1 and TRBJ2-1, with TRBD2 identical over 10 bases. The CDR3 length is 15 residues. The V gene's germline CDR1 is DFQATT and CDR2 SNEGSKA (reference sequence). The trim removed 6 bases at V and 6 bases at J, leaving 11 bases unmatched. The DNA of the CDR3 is TGCAGTGCGGACTTACTAGCGGGATTTCGCAATGAGCAGTTCTTC. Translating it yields CSADLLAGFRNEQFF.

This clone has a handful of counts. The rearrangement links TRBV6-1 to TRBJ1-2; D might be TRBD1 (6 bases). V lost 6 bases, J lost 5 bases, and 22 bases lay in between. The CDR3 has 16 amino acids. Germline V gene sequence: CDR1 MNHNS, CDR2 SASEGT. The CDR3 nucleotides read TGTGCCAGCAGCCAGTCGCAGGGGTCATTTGTGTATGGCTACACCTTC. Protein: CASSQSQGSFVYGYTF.

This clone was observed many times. The CDR3: CSVGGQTNEQFF. The DNA of the CDR3 is TGCAGCGTTGGAGGACAAACGAATGAGCAGTTCTTC. The gene calls are TRBV29-1 and TRBJ2-1; D possibly corresponds to TRBD1 (5 bases). Per the germline V gene, CDR1 is SQVTM and CDR2 is ANQGSEA. The CDR3 is 12 amino acids. Trimming stripped 4 bases from V and 7 bases from J, with 11 bases between.

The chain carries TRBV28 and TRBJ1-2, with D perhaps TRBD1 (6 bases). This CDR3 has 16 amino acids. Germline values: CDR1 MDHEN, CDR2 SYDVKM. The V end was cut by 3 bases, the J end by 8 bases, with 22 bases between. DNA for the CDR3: TGTGCCAGCAGTTTGATATCGGGACATGGGGCTGACGGCTACACCTTC. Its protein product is CASSLISGHGADGYTF.

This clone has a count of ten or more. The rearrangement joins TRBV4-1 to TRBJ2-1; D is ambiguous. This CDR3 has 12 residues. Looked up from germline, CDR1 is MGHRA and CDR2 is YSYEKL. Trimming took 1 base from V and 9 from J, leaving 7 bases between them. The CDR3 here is CASSQGPGEQFF. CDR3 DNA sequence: TGCGCCAGCAGCCAAGGGCCAGGTGAGCAGTTCTTC.

CDR3 in amino acids: CASSFGTGVYEQYF. As DNA, the CDR3 is TGTGCCAGCAGCTTCGGGACAGGGGTCTACGAGCAGTACTTC. This chain uses TRBV7-8 with TRBJ2-7; 10 bases are shared with TRBD1. The CDR3 covers 14 residues. J was trimmed by 3 bases and V by 3 bases; bases with no gene match: 2. CDR1 SGHVS and CDR2 FQNEAQ come from the germline V gene.

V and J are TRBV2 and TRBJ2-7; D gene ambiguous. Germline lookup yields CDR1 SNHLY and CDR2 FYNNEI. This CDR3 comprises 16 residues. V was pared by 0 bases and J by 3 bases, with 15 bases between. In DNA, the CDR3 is TGTGCCAGCAGTGAAGCGCTTTCGGCAGCTTACTACGAGCAGTACTTC. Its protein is CASSEALSAAYYEQYF.

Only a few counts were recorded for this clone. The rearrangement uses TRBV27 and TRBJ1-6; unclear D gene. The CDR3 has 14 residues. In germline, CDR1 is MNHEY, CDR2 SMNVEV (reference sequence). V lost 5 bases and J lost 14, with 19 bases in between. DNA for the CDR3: TGTGCCAGCAGTACCCTCGCCGGGTACGGGGCCCTCCACTTT. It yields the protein CASSTLAGYGALHF.

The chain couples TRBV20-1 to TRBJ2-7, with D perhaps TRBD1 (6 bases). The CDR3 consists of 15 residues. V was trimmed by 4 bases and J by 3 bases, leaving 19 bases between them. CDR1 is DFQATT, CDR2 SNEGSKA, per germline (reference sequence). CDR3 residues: CSATTRGTADYEQYF. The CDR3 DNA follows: TGCAGTGCTACAACTAGGGGGACCGCCGACTACGAGCAGTACTTC.

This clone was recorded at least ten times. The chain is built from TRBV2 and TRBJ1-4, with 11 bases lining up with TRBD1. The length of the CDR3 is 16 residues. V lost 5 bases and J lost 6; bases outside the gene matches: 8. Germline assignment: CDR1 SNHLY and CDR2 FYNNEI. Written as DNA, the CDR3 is TGTGCCAGCAGTCATCCCGGGACAGGGGGGGATGAAAAACTGTTTTTT. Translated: CASSHPGTGGDEKLFF.

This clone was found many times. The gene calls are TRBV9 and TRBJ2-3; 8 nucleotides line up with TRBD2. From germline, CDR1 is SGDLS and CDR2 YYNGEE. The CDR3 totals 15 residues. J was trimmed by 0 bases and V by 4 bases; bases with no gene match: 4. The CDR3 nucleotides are TGTGCCAGCAGCTCGAGCGGGAGTAGCACAGATACGCAGTATTTT. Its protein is CASSSSGSSTDTQYF. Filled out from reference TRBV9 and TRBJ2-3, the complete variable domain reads DSGVTQTPKHLITATGQRVTLRCSPRSGDLSVYWYQQSLDQGLQFLIQYYNGEERAKGNILERFSAQQFPDLHSELNLSSLELGDSALYFCASSSSGSSTDTQYFGPGTRLTVL.

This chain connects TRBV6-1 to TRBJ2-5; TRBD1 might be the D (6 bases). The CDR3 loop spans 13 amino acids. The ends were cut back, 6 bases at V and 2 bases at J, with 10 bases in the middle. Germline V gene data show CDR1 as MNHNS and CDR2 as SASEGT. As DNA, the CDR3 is TGTGCCAGCAGAAGGACAGTTCAAGAGACCCAGTACTTC. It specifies CASRRTVQETQYF.

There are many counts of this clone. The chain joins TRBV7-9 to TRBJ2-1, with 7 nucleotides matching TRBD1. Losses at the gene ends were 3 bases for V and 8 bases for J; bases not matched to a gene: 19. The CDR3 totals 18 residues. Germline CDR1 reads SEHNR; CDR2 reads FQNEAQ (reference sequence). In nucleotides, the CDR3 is TGTGCCAGCAGCTTTCCCACTCGCGACAGGGCCCCTAGGGATGAGCAGTTCTTC. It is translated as CASSFPTRDRAPRDEQFF.

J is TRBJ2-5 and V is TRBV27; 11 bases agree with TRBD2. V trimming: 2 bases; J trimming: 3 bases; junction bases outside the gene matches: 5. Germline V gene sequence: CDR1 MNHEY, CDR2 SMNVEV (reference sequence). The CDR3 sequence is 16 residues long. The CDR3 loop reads CASSLGLAGGKETQYF. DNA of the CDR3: TGTGCCAGCAGTTTAGGTCTAGCGGGAGGTAAAGAGACCCAGTACTTC.

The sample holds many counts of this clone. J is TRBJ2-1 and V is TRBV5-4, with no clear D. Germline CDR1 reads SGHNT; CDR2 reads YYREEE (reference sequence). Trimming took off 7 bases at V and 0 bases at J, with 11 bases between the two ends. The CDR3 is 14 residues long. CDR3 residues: CASREISSYNEQFF. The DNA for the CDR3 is TGTGCCAGCCGCGAGATAAGCTCCTACAATGAGCAGTTCTTC.